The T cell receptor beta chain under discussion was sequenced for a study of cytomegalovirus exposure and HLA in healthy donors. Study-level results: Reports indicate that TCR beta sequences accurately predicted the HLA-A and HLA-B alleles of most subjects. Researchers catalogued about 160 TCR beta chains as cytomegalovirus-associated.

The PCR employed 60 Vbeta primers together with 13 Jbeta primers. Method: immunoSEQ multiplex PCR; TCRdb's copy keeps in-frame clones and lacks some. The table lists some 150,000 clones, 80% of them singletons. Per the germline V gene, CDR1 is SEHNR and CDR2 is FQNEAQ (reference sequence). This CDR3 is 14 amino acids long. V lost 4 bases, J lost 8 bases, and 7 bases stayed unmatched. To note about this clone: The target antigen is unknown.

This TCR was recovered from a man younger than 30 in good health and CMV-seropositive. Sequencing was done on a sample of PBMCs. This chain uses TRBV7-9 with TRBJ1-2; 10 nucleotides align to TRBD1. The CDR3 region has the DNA TGTGCCAGCAGCTGGGACAGGGGATATGGAGGCTACACCTTC. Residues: CASSWDRGYGGYTF.